This T cell receptor (beta chain) derives from a study of cytomegalovirus exposure and HLA in healthy donors. General observations from the study: As was reported, the HLA-A and HLA-B alleles of most subjects were accurately predicted from TCR beta sequences. According to reports, the classifier identified cytomegalovirus status with high specificity and sensitivity.

PCR involved 60 Vbeta and 13 Jbeta primers. TCRdb keeps only in-frame clones here, not all; method: immunoSEQ multiplex PCR. Of some 170,000 clones in the sample, about 80% were seen once. The CDR3 totals 12 residues. The V gene lost 4 bases and the J gene lost 7 bases, with 8 bases spanning the gap. The germline V gene encodes CDR1 SGHTA and CDR2 FQGNSA. This clone was detected only a few times. The antigen remains undetermined. V is TRBV7-2 and J is TRBJ2-1; tentatively, D is TRBD2 (5 bases). This receptor was obtained from a young man in good health and CMV-seronegative. The sequencing input was PBMCs. For the CDR3, the DNA is TGTGCCAGCAGCTGGACTCCAAATGAGCAGTTCTTC. Translating gives CASSWTPNEQFF.